Each of the 23 T cell receptor beta chains below was sequenced from the same sample in a study of T cells in Graves' hyperthyroidism and ophthalmopathy. Amplification of TCR beta CDR3 regions was performed using RNA transcripts as template. A first-round RT-PCR of the TCR CDR3 used the HTBI primer set. TCRdb redid the calling of the multiplex PCR reads with MiXCR, one entry per CDR3 protein. The sample has roughly 720,000 distinct CDR3 sequences, roughly 17% seen once; the top ten hold roughly 16%. Specimen: blood. The receptor set was obtained from a man in his fifties or sixties with Graves' hyperthyroidism.

There are many counts of this clonotype. The chain carries TRBV27 and TRBJ2-7, with D possibly matching TRBD1 (6 bases). Trimming removed 6 bases from V and 3 bases from J, with 12 bases in between. The CDR3 runs to 13 residues. CDR1 is MNHEY, CDR2 SMNVEV, per germline (reference sequence). The CDR3 here is CASSQSRGYEQYF. CDR3 DNA sequence: TGTGCCAGCAGCCAGTCCAGGGGCTACGAGCAGTACTTC.

This clonotype was seen only a few times. This chain connects TRBV27 to TRBJ2-1, with D possibly being TRBD1 (5 bases). CDR1 and CDR2 from the germline V gene are MNHEY and SMNVEV (reference sequence). CDR3 size: 12 residues. V gave up 2 bases and J gave up 16 bases, with 15 bases separating them. The CDR3 loop is CASSLPYGHVFF. DNA for the CDR3: TGTGCCAGCAGTTTACCCTATGGACACGTCTTCTTC.

This clonotype has only a few counts. J is TRBJ2-6 and V is TRBV6-2 or TRBV6-3; D unclear. V was cut by 11 bases and J by 4 bases, with 12 bases left in between. The CDR3 extends over 13 amino acids. CDR1 and CDR2 (germline): MNHEY, SVGEGT. The CDR3 DNA reads TGTGCCGCGAAGGGATCCGGGGCCAACGTCCTGACTTTC. Translating it yields CAAKGSGANVLTF.

This chain joins TRBV25-1 and TRBJ2-1; D is possibly TRBD1 (5 bases). This CDR3 region has 14 residues. V gave up 11 bases and J gave up 4 bases, with 18 bases separating them. Germline lookup yields CDR1 MGHDK and CDR2 SYGVNS. CDR3 sequence reads: CAPSQGSSYNEQFF. The CDR3 nucleotides are TGTGCCCCAAGTCAGGGCTCGTCATACAATGAGCAGTTCTTC.

V gene TRBV6-1 combines with J gene TRBJ1-2; tentative D call: TRBD1 (6 bases). Trimming removed 6 bases from V and 8 bases from J, with 13 bases in between. This CDR3 has 12 residues. CDR1 and CDR2 from the germline V gene are MNHNS and SASEGT. CDR3 nucleotides: TGTGCCAGCAGGACAGGACAAATCGGCTACACCTTC. It is translated as CASRTGQIGYTF.

As for this clonotype: A much larger clone lies one base from this, so it may be a read error. This sequence joins TRBV24-1 and TRBJ2-1; TRBD2 is a possible D gene (6 bases). The CDR3 runs 11 residues. V lost 4 bases to trimming and J lost 9 bases, with 6 bases between them. Germline V gene lookup returns CDR1 KGHDR and CDR2 SFDVKD. CDR3: CATSEGGEQFF. In DNA, the CDR3 is TGTGCCACCAGTGAGGGGGGTGAGCAGTTCTTC.

At least ten counts were recorded for this clonotype. This sequence joins TRBV2 and TRBJ1-5; TRBD1 is a possible D gene (5 bases). V was pared by 2 bases and J by 9 bases, with 14 bases between. The CDR3 has 14 amino acids. The germline V gene has CDR1 SNHLY and CDR2 FYNNEI. CDR3 DNA sequence: TGTGCCAGCAGTGAATCGGGGGAGCGGCGGCCCCAGCATTTT. This gives the protein CASSESGERRPQHF.

V is TRBV29-1 and J is TRBJ1-1; 7 positions match TRBD1. Trimming took 3 bases from V and 6 from J; bases not matched to a gene: 4. Germline V lookup: CDR1 SQVTM, CDR2 ANQGSEA. The CDR3 is made up of 12 amino acids. For the CDR3, the DNA is TGCAGCGTTGAGGACACAGGGGCTGAAGCTTTCTTT. Its translation is CSVEDTGAEAFF.

On this clonotype itself: A read error is likely, as this CDR3 ends without the conserved phenylalanine or tryptophan. The chain joins TRBV4-1 to TRBJ2-5; no clear D gene. The V gene lost 0 bases and the J gene lost 4 bases, with 6 bases spanning the gap. The CDR3 runs 13 residues. The germline V gene has CDR1 MGHRA and CDR2 YSYEKL. The CDR3 nucleotides read TGCGCCAGCAGCCAAGAAGTGGGAGAGACCCAGTACTGC. Protein: CASSQEVGETQYC.

This clonotype was counted ten times or more. The rearrangement joins TRBV28 to TRBJ2-3; 9 positions agree with TRBD2. Germline V lookup: CDR1 MDHEN, CDR2 SYDVKM. Germline trimming cut 9 bases from V and 2 bases from J; bases unmatched to any gene: 6. The CDR3 extends over 14 amino acids. CDR3 amino acids: CASQTSGTTDTQYF. The DNA for the CDR3 is TGTGCCAGTCAGACTAGCGGTACCACAGATACGCAGTATTTT.

In its sample, this clonotype was seen many times. J is TRBJ1-1 and V is TRBV7-9; the D is unclear. CDR1 and CDR2 (germline): SEHNR, FQNEAQ (reference sequence). V lost 1 base and J lost 0, with 6 bases in between. The CDR3 is made up of 14 amino acids. The chain's CDR3 is CASSLESVNTEAFF. Written as DNA, the CDR3 is TGTGCCAGCAGCTTAGAATCAGTGAACACTGAAGCTTTCTTT.

This sequence joins TRBV3-1 and TRBJ1-2; maybe TRBD1 (6 bases). The CDR3 runs to 15 residues. CDR1 and CDR2 from the germline V gene are LGHDT and YNNKEL (reference sequence). The V and J ends lost 4 bases and 0 bases respectively, with 12 bases between them. CDR3 sequence: CASSRPGTTNYGYTF. DNA for the CDR3: TGTGCCAGCAGCCGACCCGGGACAACTAACTATGGCTACACCTTC. Complete variable domain (other parts from reference TRBV3-1 and TRBJ1-2): DTAVSQTPKYLVTQMGNDKSIKCEQNLGHDTMYWYKQDSKKFLKIMFSYNNKELIINETVPNRFSPKSPDKAHLNLHINSLELGDSAVYFCASSRPGTTNYGYTFGSGTRLTVV.

This clonotype was found many times. The V and J genes are TRBV30 and TRBJ2-5; D remains unclear. In germline, CDR1 is GTSNPN, CDR2 SVGIG (reference sequence). Trimming cost V 0 bases and J 2 bases, with 13 bases left between them. The CDR3 is made up of 15 amino acids. CDR3 loop: CAWSVSLGAQETQYF. In DNA form, the CDR3 reads TGTGCCTGGAGTGTATCCTTGGGCGCTCAAGAGACCCAGTACTTC.

The V and J genes are TRBV19 and TRBJ2-1; D unclear. Germline V CDR1 and CDR2: LNHDA, SQIVND (reference sequence). The CDR3 covers 11 residues. V was clipped by 3 bases and J by 6 bases, with 3 bases between them. CDR3 residues: CASSIFNEQFF. CDR3 nucleotide sequence: TGTGCCAGTAGTATCTTCAATGAGCAGTTCTTC.

The chain uses TRBV10-1 and TRBJ2-2; D possibly uses TRBD1 or TRBD2 (5 bases each). The germline V gene encodes CDR1 WNHNN and CDR2 SYGVQD (reference sequence). Trimming removed 3 bases from V and 4 bases from J, with 9 bases in between. The CDR3 extends over 14 amino acids. CDR3: CASSEGTATGELFF. The DNA of the CDR3 is TGCGCCAGCAGTGAAGGGACGGCCACCGGGGAGCTGTTTTTT.

The table lists this clonotype with many counts. The chain links TRBV14 to TRBJ2-1; tentatively, D is TRBD1 or TRBD2 (5 bases each). The CDR3 extends over 16 amino acids. The germline V gene encodes CDR1 SGHDN and CDR2 FVKESK. V gave up 4 bases and J gave up 4 bases, with 17 bases separating them. CDR3 loop: CASSRPRDREYNEQFF. DNA for the CDR3: TGTGCCAGCAGCCGGCCCCGGGACCGCGAATACAATGAGCAGTTCTTC.

Many counts were recorded for this clonotype. The chain couples TRBV7-9 to TRBJ2-3; D gene ambiguous. CDR3 length: 14 residues. Germline V CDR1 and CDR2: SEHNR, FQNEAQ (reference sequence). V lost 7 bases to trimming and J lost 2 bases, with 13 bases between them. CDR3 region: CASTRPRPTDTQYF. Written as DNA, the CDR3 is TGTGCCAGCACCAGACCGAGACCCACAGATACGCAGTATTTT.

This clonotype was observed many times. Here the CDR3 reads CARELAGVSDTQYF. CDR3 sequence (DNA): TGTGCCAGGGAACTAGCGGGAGTATCAGATACGCAGTATTTT. The rearrangement links TRBV2 to TRBJ2-3, with 11 bases lining up with TRBD2. This CDR3 region has 14 residues. Germline V CDR1 and CDR2: SNHLY, FYNNEI. J gave up 4 bases and V 9 bases, and 6 bases lay outside the gene matches.

This chain joins TRBV24-1 and TRBJ2-5, with 11 bases fitting TRBD2. V was pared by 3 bases and J by 3 bases, with 2 bases of the junction left unmatched. Germline lookup yields CDR1 KGHDR and CDR2 SFDVKD. The CDR3 is made up of 15 amino acids. DNA for the CDR3: TGTGCCACCAGTGATCCACTAGCGGGAGAAGAGACCCAGTACTTC. Protein: CATSDPLAGEETQYF.

This chain connects TRBV12-3 or TRBV12-4 to TRBJ1-1; D ambiguous. The V end lost 1 base, the J end lost 0 bases, and 12 bases lay between the germline ends. The CDR3 is 16 amino acids. CDR3 residues: CASSLGGKGMNTEAFF. CDR3 coding DNA: TGTGCCAGCAGTTTAGGAGGGAAAGGCATGAACACTGAAGCTTTCTTT.

In this sample, this clonotype turned up many times. This chain links TRBV28 with TRBJ2-2; 7 positions match TRBD1. Germline assignment: CDR1 MDHEN and CDR2 SYDVKM. The CDR3 sequence is 16 residues long. Trimming took 5 bases from V and 2 from J; bases not matched to a gene: 8. The CDR3 region has the DNA TGTGCCAGCAGTCGTCCCGGGACAGTCAACACCGGGGAGCTGTTTTTT. It codes for CASSRPGTVNTGELFF.

This clonotype has only a few counts. The chain uses TRBV9 and TRBJ2-6; D is unresolved. CDR3 length: 14 amino acids. Germline assignment: CDR1 SGDLS and CDR2 YYNGEE. Trimming took 3 bases from V and 4 from J, leaving 8 bases between them. CDR3 sequence: CASSGTIGANVLTF. CDR3 bases: TGTGCCAGCAGCGGTACGATCGGGGCCAACGTCCTGACTTTC.

The gene calls are TRBV20-1 and TRBJ1-5; TRBD1 agrees at 9 bases. The CDR3 is 14 residues long. V dropped 6 bases and J dropped 9; count of bases not matched to a gene: 12. Germline CDR1 and CDR2: DFQATT and SNEGSKA (reference sequence). CDR3 sequence: CSAWTGVVSRPQHF. The CDR3 coding sequence is TGCAGTGCATGGACAGGGGTTGTAAGTCGGCCCCAGCATTTT.